This T cell receptor (beta chain) was identified during a study of blood T cell repertoires in COVID-19. In the study overall: Samples of COVID-19 (acute and convalescent) were obtained from the United States, Italy and Spain. PBMCs, B-cell-depleted T cells, or T cells were the source of the cDNA or gDNA that made up the material.

Assay used: immunoSEQ multiplex PCR; TCRdb lists only in-frame clones, some missing. This table has some 260,000 clones, approximately 86% appearing once. The sequenced material came from peripheral blood. This receptor was taken from a woman aged 18-29 years with acute or convalescent COVID-19.

CDR3 nucleotide sequence: TGCGCCAGCAGCTTGGGACAGGCGCTAGCCAAAAACATTCAGTACTTC. Its protein product is CASSLGQALAKNIQYF. The genes are TRBV5-1 and TRBJ2-4; a possible D gene is TRBD1 (6 bases). This CDR3 contains 16 residues. CDR1 is SGHRS and CDR2 is YFSETQ in the germline V gene. The V end was cut by 0 bases, the J end by 0 bases, with 10 bases between.